Listed below are T cell receptor beta chains from one sample, sequenced in a study of T cell responses to AZD1222 COVID-19 vaccine. Some clones are missing from TCRdb's copy, which holds only in-frame ones; the method was immunoSEQ multiplex PCR. The sample lists 200,000 or so clones, approximately 95% occurring once. Sequencing was performed on peripheral blood, taken 28 days after the second AZD1222 dose. The receptors were gathered from an adult who received the AZD1222 COVID-19 vaccine. Both conserved end residues are part of each CDR3. The order of the fields is V gene, CDR3 protein.

v_call: TRBV6-5; cdr3_aa: CASSLGTSEDTQYF
v_call: TRBV5-6; cdr3_aa: CASTQGWGHNEQFF
v_call: TRBV27; cdr3_aa: CASSPFSSYEQYF
v_call: TRBV27; cdr3_aa: CASSNGGQYNEQFF
v_call: TRBV10-3; cdr3_aa: CAISGAGARTEAFF
v_call: TRBV6-2/TRBV6-3; cdr3_aa: CASSTRTRRISMNTEAFF
v_call: TRBV15; cdr3_aa: CATSRVGEQYF
v_call: TRBV7-3; cdr3_aa: CASSLRLAGRSTDTQYF
v_call: TRBV23-1; cdr3_aa: CASSQSGLGANQPQHF
v_call: TRBV7-9; cdr3_aa: CASSPWDLNTEAFF
v_call: TRBV7-2; cdr3_aa: CASSLVGDNSYEQYF
v_call: TRBV2; cdr3_aa: CASSTPTGLAGELFF
v_call: TRBV2; cdr3_aa: CASTGGGQLTGELFF
v_call: TRBV7-9; cdr3_aa: CASSPRTSVGGTQYF
v_call: TRBV11-2; cdr3_aa: CASSLERGTGGNTIYF
v_call: TRBV18; cdr3_aa: CATRGAGSYNEQFF
v_call: TRBV5-6; cdr3_aa: CASSLQDLNSPLHF
v_call: TRBV7-2; cdr3_aa: CASSFGGGPRSYGYTF
v_call: TRBV27; cdr3_aa: CASSPRASGGYEQYF
v_call: TRBV2; cdr3_aa: CASSRDRVNTGELFF
v_call: TRBV27; cdr3_aa: CASSPQGRDYGYTF
v_call: TRBV18; cdr3_aa: CASSPNPVGNEQFF
v_call: TRBV2; cdr3_aa: CASSAGRQGALGYTF